The rows below give T cell receptor beta chains drawn from one sample of a study of liver allograft versus peripheral blood T cells. TCRdb passed the reads through MiXCR, listing each CDR3 protein once. The sample includes about 16,000 distinct CDR3 sequences, 22% of them seen just once. These TCRs come from a human patient who had a liver transplant. The T cells may partly be graft donor cells. Each CDR3 is given with its conserved first and last residue. The D gene is left open where the match is weak. The size of a clone is reported for some rows only, either as once, few or many, or as a class for expanded clones.

CDR3: CATSPTGVGTDTQYF
DNA: TGTGCCACCAGCCCGACAGGGGTGGGAACAGATACGCAGTATTTT
size: few
J: TRBJ2-3
V: TRBV15
D: TRBD1

CDR3: CASSLGGTGYTDTQYF
DNA: TGTGCCAGCAGTCTCGGTGGGACAGGGTACACAGATACGCAGTATTTT
size: medium-sized
J: TRBJ2-3
V: TRBV16
D: TRBD1

CDR3: CASSLEGRAYGYTF
DNA: TGTGCCAGCAGCTTGGAAGGGAGGGCCTATGGCTACACCTTC
size: -
J: TRBJ1-2
V: TRBV5-4
D: -

CDR3: CAISEGEGTNYGYTF
DNA: TGTGCCATCAGTGAGGGTGAGGGTACCAACTATGGCTACACCTTC
size: medium-sized
J: TRBJ1-2
V: TRBV10-3
D: -

CDR3: CASSRKTGIDSYEQYF
DNA: TGTGCCAGCAGTCGTAAGACCGGGATCGACTCCTACGAGCAGTACTTC
size: many
J: TRBJ2-7
V: TRBV27
D: -

CDR3: CAISGAGGMREGSYNEQFF
DNA: TGTGCCATCAGTGGGGCAGGGGGCATGAGGGAGGGATCCTACAATGAGCAGTTCTTC
size: many
J: TRBJ2-1
V: TRBV10-3
D: -

CDR3: CASSITGTGANVLTF
DNA: TGTGCCAGCAGCATAACGGGCACTGGGGCCAACGTCCTGACTTTC
size: -
J: TRBJ2-6
V: TRBV12-3/TRBV12-4
D: -

CDR3: CASSLARTGDTQYF
DNA: TGTGCCAGCAGCTTAGCAAGGACGGGAGATACGCAGTATTTT
size: few
J: TRBJ2-3
V: TRBV7-2
D: -

CDR3: CASSELMGGWETQYF
DNA: TGTGCCAGCAGTGAATTAATGGGGGGTTGGGAGACCCAGTACTTC
size: -
J: TRBJ2-5
V: TRBV25-1
D: -

CDR3: CASSPDGNTIYF
DNA: TGTGCCAGCTCACCGGATGGAAACACCATATATTTT
size: few
J: TRBJ1-3
V: TRBV18
D: -

CDR3: CASSPTSDRTYEQYF
DNA: TGTGCCAGCTCACCAACGTCGGACAGAACCTACGAGCAGTACTTC
size: -
J: TRBJ2-7
V: TRBV18
D: -

CDR3: CASSSFKTPMGANEQYF
DNA: TGTGCCAGCAGTTCCTTCAAGACCCCAATGGGGGCCAACGAGCAGTACTTC
size: few
J: TRBJ2-7
V: TRBV6-6
D: -

CDR3: CASSPGQAKNSPLHF
DNA: TGTGCCAGCAGTCCCGGACAGGCAAAAAATTCACCCCTCCACTTT
size: -
J: TRBJ1-6
V: TRBV27
D: TRBD1

CDR3: CASSLAYSGANVLTF
DNA: TGTGCCAGCAGCTTAGCGTATTCTGGGGCCAACGTCCTGACTTTC
size: few
J: TRBJ2-6
V: TRBV7-9
D: -

CDR3: CASSPASNQPQHF
DNA: TGTGCCAGCTCACCTGCCAGCAATCAGCCCCAGCATTTT
size: -
J: TRBJ1-5
V: TRBV18
D: -

CDR3: CSARDGSVTQYF
DNA: TGCAGTGCTAGAGATGGAAGCGTGACGCAGTATTTT
size: -
J: TRBJ2-3
V: TRBV20-1
D: -

CDR3: CASSYIGSTDTQYF
DNA: TGTGCCAGCAGTTATATCGGGAGCACAGATACGCAGTATTTT
size: -
J: TRBJ2-3
V: TRBV6-6
D: -

CDR3: CASSFARTNTEAFF
DNA: TGTGCCAGCAGTTTTGCCAGGACGAACACTGAAGCTTTCTTT
size: few
J: TRBJ1-1
V: TRBV12-3/TRBV12-4
D: -

CDR3: CASSIGFTKNIQYF
DNA: TGTGCCAGTAGTATAGGGTTTACCAAAAACATTCAGTACTTC
size: large
J: TRBJ2-4
V: TRBV19
D: -

CDR3: CASSIGPGGEKLFF
DNA: TGTGCCAGTAGTATCGGGCCAGGGGGTGAAAAACTGTTTTTT
size: -
J: TRBJ1-4
V: TRBV19
D: TRBD1

CDR3: CASSFPGGHQPQHF
DNA: TGTGCCAGCAGTTTCCCCGGGGGCCATCAGCCCCAGCATTTT
size: -
J: TRBJ1-5
V: TRBV28
D: -

CDR3: CAISAGQINQPQHF
DNA: TGTGCCATCAGTGCTGGACAGATTAATCAGCCCCAGCATTTT
size: few
J: TRBJ1-5
V: TRBV10-3
D: -

CDR3: CASSLYGGQGQNTEAFF
DNA: TGTGCCAGCAGTTTATATGGGGGACAGGGGCAGAACACTGAAGCTTTCTTT
size: few
J: TRBJ1-1
V: TRBV28
D: TRBD1

CDR3: CASSPRSNSNQPQHF
DNA: TGTGCCAGCTCACCCCGGTCGAATAGCAATCAGCCCCAGCATTTT
size: few
J: TRBJ1-5
V: TRBV18
D: -

CDR3: CASSPPGLAGSEQFF
DNA: TGTGCCAGCTCACCACCGGGACTAGCGGGAAGTGAGCAGTTCTTC
size: many
J: TRBJ2-1
V: TRBV18
D: TRBD2

CDR3: CASSPETGPYEQFF
DNA: TGTGCCAGCTCACCGGAGACAGGGCCCTATGAGCAGTTCTTC
size: medium-sized
J: TRBJ2-1
V: TRBV18
D: TRBD1

CDR3: CASSRKTNTEAFF
DNA: TGTGCCAGCTCACGTAAAACGAACACTGAAGCTTTCTTT
size: medium-sized
J: TRBJ1-1
V: TRBV18
D: -

CDR3: CASSGGIAGIPSTERPNNEQFF
DNA: TGCGCCAGCAGTGGGGGGATAGCGGGAATCCCCTCGACCGAAAGACCAAACAATGAGCAGTTCTTC
size: -
J: TRBJ2-1
V: TRBV10-1
D: TRBD2

CDR3: CSVGHLEETQYF
DNA: TGCAGCGTTGGCCATTTAGAAGAGACCCAGTACTTC
size: many
J: TRBJ2-5
V: TRBV29-1
D: -

CDR3: CASSQTGDNYGYTF
DNA: TGTGCCAGCAGTCAGACAGGGGATAACTATGGCTACACCTTC
size: few
J: TRBJ1-2
V: TRBV28
D: TRBD1

CDR3: CASSNRLTEAFF
DNA: TGTGCCAGTAGTAATCGGCTCACTGAAGCTTTCTTT
size: medium-sized
J: TRBJ1-1
V: TRBV19
D: -

CDR3: CASSPGGQVTGNTIYF
DNA: TGTGCCAGCAGCCCCGGGGGACAGGTAACCGGAAACACCATATATTTT
size: few
J: TRBJ1-3
V: TRBV5-4
D: TRBD1

CDR3: CASSLVAGFDYTF
DNA: TGTGCCAGCAGCTTGGTGGCCGGCTTCGACTACACCTTC
size: -
J: TRBJ1-2
V: TRBV5-6
D: -

CDR3: CASTFRRSEQYF
DNA: TGTGCCAGCACCTTTAGGCGATCCGAGCAGTACTTC
size: -
J: TRBJ2-7
V: TRBV6-1
D: -

CDR3: CASSPARGVQETQYF
DNA: TGTGCCAGCTCACCGGCCCGCGGAGTCCAAGAGACCCAGTACTTC
size: medium-sized
J: TRBJ2-5
V: TRBV18
D: -

CDR3: CASSAGGEQFF
DNA: TGTGCCAGCTCCGCGGGGGGGGAGCAGTTCTTC
size: many
J: TRBJ2-1
V: TRBV18
D: TRBD2

CDR3: CSASGREGYEQYF
DNA: TGCAGTGCTAGCGGCAGGGAGGGGTACGAGCAGTACTTC
size: -
J: TRBJ2-7
V: TRBV20-1
D: TRBD2

CDR3: CASSGQPGDEQYF
DNA: TGTGCCAGCAGCGGGCAGCCAGGGGACGAGCAGTACTTC
size: many
J: TRBJ2-7
V: TRBV6-1
D: -

CDR3: CASRKQGVGETQYF
DNA: TGTGCCAGCCGTAAACAGGGGGTAGGAGAGACCCAGTACTTC
size: -
J: TRBJ2-5
V: TRBV6-1
D: TRBD1

CDR3: CASSLVPSGSGFGDTQYF
DNA: TGTGCCAGCAGCTTAGTTCCTAGCGGGAGTGGGTTCGGAGATACGCAGTATTTT
size: many
J: TRBJ2-3
V: TRBV7-2
D: TRBD2

CDR3: CAWTDQGRYEQYF
DNA: TGTGCCTGGACCGACCAGGGGCGCTACGAGCAGTACTTC
size: -
J: TRBJ2-7
V: TRBV30
D: -

CDR3: CASSPYNEQFF
DNA: TGTGCCAGCAGCCCGTACAATGAGCAGTTCTTC
size: -
J: TRBJ2-1
V: TRBV6-2/TRBV6-3
D: -

CDR3: CASSYSGRSGGNSPLHF
DNA: TGTGCCAGCAGTTACTCGGGGAGATCTGGGGGTAATTCACCCCTCCACTTT
size: few
J: TRBJ1-6
V: TRBV6-5
D: -

CDR3: CASSLSTTGYNSPLHF
DNA: TGTGCCAGCAGTCTAAGTACGACAGGCTATAATTCACCCCTCCACTTT
size: few
J: TRBJ1-6
V: TRBV27
D: -

CDR3: CASSLQGSDEKLFF
DNA: TGTGCCAGCAGCCTACAGGGATCCGATGAAAAACTGTTTTTT
size: medium-sized
J: TRBJ1-4
V: TRBV6-2/TRBV6-3
D: -

CDR3: CAISDVAGGPSDTQYF
DNA: TGTGCCATCAGTGACGTAGCGGGAGGGCCCTCAGATACGCAGTATTTT
size: -
J: TRBJ2-3
V: TRBV10-3
D: TRBD2

CDR3: CASSLVGTGISPLHF
DNA: TGTGCCAGCAGCTTAGTGGGGACGGGTATTTCACCCCTCCACTTT
size: many
J: TRBJ1-6
V: TRBV7-2
D: -

CDR3: CSVGRDSSYEQYF
DNA: TGCAGCGTTGGGAGGGACAGCTCCTACGAGCAGTACTTC
size: many
J: TRBJ2-7
V: TRBV29-1
D: -

CDR3: CASSLLGSSVETQYF
DNA: TGTGCCAGCAGCTTACTTGGGTCTAGTGTGGAGACCCAGTACTTC
size: many
J: TRBJ2-5
V: TRBV7-2
D: -

CDR3: CASKPDRGAYQPQHF
DNA: TGTGCCAGTAAGCCGGACAGGGGTGCCTATCAGCCCCAGCATTTT
size: many
J: TRBJ1-5
V: TRBV19
D: TRBD1

CDR3: CASSTWTESSYEQYF
DNA: TGTGCCAGCAGTACGTGGACCGAGAGCTCCTACGAGCAGTACTTC
size: -
J: TRBJ2-7
V: TRBV28
D: -

CDR3: CSAEIGSSYEQYF
DNA: TGCAGTGCCGAAATTGGGTCCTCCTACGAGCAGTACTTC
size: -
J: TRBJ2-7
V: TRBV20-1
D: -

CDR3: CASSPGSGGGYEQYF
DNA: TGTGCCAGCAGTCCCGGGTCCGGAGGGGGTTACGAGCAGTACTTC
size: many
J: TRBJ2-7
V: TRBV6-5
D: -

CDR3: CAWGPLPGGGYSSGNTIYF
DNA: TGTGCCTGGGGTCCCCTCCCAGGCGGCGGGTACTCCTCTGGAAACACCATATATTTT
size: -
J: TRBJ1-3
V: TRBV30
D: -